This T cell receptor beta chain is from a study of blood T cell repertoires in COVID-19. Study context: T cells, B-cell-depleted T cells, or PBMCs supplied cDNA or gDNA.

V was trimmed by 5 bases and J by 5 bases, leaving 15 bases between them. Per the germline V gene, CDR1 is MNHEY and CDR2 is SVGEGT. This CDR3 is built from 14 residues. Produced via immunoSEQ multiplex PCR; TCRdb's table is partial and in-frame only. The repertoire includes tens of thousands of clones, around 86% of them detected once, and 27% sits in the top ten. The genes are TRBV6-2 or TRBV6-3 and TRBJ1-1; the D gene is possibly TRBD1 (5 bases). The origin of this receptor is a man aged 50 to 59 with active or convalescent COVID-19. Sequenced: peripheral blood. CDR3 nucleotides: TGTGCCAGCAGTCCCGGCGGTCGGGGGACTGAAGCTTTCTTT. Translation gives CASSPGGRGTEAFF.